The T cell receptor (beta chain) under discussion was sequenced for a study of CD8+ T cells in alopecia areata. Findings and limits, study-wide: Among the cells sequenced in scalp samples are also the resident alphabeta T cells of normal skin.

On this clone: Its antigen is unidentified.

The CDR3 consists of 14 residues. The ends were cut back, 6 bases at V and 4 bases at J, with 15 bases in the middle. Germline CDR1 is MDHEN and CDR2 is SYDVKM. Sequencing used cDNA as its template, made by extracting RNA and reverse transcribing it. Data came from immunoSEQ multiplex PCR; TCRdb stores just in-frame clones and leaves some out. The data show approximately 180,000 clones, approximately 62% seen once. This specimen was CD4+ T cells sorted from blood, taken at week 0. The TCR sequence derives from a human donor with alopecia areata. The rearrangement links TRBV28 to TRBJ2-5; D might be TRBD2 (7 bases). The CDR3 sequence: CASRRIGGPETQYF. CDR3 nucleotides: TGTGCCAGCAGGCGTATCGGGGGGCCAGAGACCCAGTACTTC.